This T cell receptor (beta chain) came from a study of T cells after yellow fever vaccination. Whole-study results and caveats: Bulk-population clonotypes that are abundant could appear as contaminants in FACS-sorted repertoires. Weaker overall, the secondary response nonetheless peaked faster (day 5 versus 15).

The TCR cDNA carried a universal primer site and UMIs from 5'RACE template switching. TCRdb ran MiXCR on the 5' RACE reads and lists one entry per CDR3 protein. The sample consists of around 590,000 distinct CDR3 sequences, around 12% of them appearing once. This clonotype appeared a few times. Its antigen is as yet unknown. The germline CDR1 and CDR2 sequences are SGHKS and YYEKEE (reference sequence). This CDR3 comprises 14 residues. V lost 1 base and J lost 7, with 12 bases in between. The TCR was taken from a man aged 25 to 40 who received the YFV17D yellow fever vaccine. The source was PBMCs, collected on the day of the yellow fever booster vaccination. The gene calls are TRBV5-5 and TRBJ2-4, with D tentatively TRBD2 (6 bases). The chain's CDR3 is CASSLTDRGNIQYF. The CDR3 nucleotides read TGTGCCAGCAGCTTGACCGACCGGGGGAACATTCAGTACTTC.